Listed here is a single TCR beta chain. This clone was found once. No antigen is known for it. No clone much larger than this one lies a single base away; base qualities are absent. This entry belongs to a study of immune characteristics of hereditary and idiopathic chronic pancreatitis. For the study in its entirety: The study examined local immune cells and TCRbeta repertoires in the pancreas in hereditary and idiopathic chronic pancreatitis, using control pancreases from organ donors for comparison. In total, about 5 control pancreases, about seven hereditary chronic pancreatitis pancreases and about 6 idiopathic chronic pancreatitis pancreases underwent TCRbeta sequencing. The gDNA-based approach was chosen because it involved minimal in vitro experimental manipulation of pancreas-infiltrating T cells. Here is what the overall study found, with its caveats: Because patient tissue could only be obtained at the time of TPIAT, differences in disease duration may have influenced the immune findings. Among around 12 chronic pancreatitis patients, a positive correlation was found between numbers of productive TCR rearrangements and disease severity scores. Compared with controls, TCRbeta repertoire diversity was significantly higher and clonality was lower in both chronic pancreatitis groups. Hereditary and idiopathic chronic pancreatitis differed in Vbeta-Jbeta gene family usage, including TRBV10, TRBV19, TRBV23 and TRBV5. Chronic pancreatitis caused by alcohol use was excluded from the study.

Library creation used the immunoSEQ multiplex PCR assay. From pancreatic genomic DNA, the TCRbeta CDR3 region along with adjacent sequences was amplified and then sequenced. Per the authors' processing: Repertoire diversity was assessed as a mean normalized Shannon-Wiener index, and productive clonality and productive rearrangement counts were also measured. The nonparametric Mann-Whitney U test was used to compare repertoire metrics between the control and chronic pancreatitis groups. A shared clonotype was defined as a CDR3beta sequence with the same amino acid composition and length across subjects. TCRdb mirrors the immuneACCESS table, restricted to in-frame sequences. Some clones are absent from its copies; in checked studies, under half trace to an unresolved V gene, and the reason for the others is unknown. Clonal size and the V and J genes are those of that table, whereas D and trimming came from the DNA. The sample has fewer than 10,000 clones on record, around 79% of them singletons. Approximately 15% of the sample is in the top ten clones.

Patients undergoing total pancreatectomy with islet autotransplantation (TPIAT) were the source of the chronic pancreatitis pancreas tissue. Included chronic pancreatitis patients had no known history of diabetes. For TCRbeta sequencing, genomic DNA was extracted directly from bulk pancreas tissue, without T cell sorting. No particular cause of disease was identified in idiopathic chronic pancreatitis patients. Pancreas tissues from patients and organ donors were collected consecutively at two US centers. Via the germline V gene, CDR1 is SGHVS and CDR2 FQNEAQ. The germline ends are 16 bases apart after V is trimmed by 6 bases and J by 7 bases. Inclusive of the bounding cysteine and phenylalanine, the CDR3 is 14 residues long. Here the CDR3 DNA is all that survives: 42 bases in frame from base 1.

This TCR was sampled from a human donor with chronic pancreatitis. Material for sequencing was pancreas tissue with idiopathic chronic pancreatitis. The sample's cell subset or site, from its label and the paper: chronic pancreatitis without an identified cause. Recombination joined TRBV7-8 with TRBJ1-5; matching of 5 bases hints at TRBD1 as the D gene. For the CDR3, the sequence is CASSPDRLHQPQHF. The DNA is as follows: TGTGCCAGCAGTCCCGACAGACTACACCAGCCCCAGCATTTT.